There are many counts of the clone carrying this T cell receptor (beta chain). This record comes from a study of breast tumors, draining lymph nodes, adjacent tissues. TCRdb called the multiplex PCR reads again in MiXCR, with one record for every CDR3 protein. The sample shows 150,000 to 200,000 distinct CDR3 sequences, about 34% of them seen only once. Breast cancer patients provided tissue from their axillary draining lymph nodes. The CDR3 is made up of 14 amino acids. Germline V gene lookup returns CDR1 LNHDA and CDR2 SQIVND (reference sequence). Trimming left V 5 bases short and J 7 bases short, with 15 bases between.

The rearrangement uses TRBV19 and TRBJ1-5, with D perhaps matching TRBD1 (6 bases). The material sequenced was axillary lymph node tissue. This TCR was recovered from a female donor with breast cancer. Some clones in this sample may be carry-over from other donors' samples. CDR3 in amino acids: CASSSSRGVQPQHF. CDR3 coding DNA: TGTGCCAGTAGTTCCTCCAGGGGAGTGCAGCCCCAGCATTTT.